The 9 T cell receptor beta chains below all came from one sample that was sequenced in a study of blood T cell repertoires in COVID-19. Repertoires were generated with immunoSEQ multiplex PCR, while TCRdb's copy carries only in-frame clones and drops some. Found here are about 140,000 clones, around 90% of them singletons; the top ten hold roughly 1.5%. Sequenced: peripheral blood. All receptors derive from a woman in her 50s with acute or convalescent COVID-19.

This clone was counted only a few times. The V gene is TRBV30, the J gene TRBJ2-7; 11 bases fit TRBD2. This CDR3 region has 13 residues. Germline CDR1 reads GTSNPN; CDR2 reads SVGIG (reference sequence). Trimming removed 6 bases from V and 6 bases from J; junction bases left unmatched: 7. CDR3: CACNLAGGGEQYF. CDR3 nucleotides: TGTGCCTGTAATCTAGCGGGGGGAGGCGAGCAGTACTTC. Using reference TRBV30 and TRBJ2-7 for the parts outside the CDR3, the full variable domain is SQTIHQWPATLVQPVGSPLSLECTVEGTSNPNLYWYRQAAGRGLQLLFYSVGIGQISSEVPQNLSASRPQDRQFILSSKKLLLSDSGFYLCACNLAGGGEQYFGPGTRLTVT.

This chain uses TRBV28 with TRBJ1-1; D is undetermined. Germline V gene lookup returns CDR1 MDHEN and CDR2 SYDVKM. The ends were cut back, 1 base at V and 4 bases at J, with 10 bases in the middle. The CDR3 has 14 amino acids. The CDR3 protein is CASSLYEGSTEAFF. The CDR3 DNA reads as TGTGCCAGCAGTTTATACGAGGGTAGCACTGAAGCTTTCTTT.

The CDR3, as DNA: TGTGCCAGCAGAGCCGGGACAGGGGGCGCAGATACGCAGTATTTT. As protein: CASRAGTGGADTQYF. The chain combines TRBV9 with TRBJ2-3, with 12 bases matching TRBD1. Trimming took 5 bases from V and 4 from J; bases not matched to a gene: 5. Germline V lookup: CDR1 SGDLS, CDR2 YYNGEE. The CDR3 contains 15 residues.

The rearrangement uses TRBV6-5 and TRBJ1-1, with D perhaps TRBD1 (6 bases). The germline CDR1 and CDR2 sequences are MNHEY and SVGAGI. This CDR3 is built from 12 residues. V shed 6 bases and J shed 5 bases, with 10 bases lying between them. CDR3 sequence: CASSRTVTEAFF. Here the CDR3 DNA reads TGTGCCAGCAGCCGGACAGTGACTGAAGCTTTCTTT.

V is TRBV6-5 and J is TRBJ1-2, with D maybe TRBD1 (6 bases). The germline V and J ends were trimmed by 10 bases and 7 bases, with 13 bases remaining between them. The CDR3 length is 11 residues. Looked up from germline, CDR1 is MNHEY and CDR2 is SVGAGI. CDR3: CANWGLGGYTF. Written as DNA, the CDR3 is TGTGCCAACTGGGGGCTCGGTGGCTACACCTTC.

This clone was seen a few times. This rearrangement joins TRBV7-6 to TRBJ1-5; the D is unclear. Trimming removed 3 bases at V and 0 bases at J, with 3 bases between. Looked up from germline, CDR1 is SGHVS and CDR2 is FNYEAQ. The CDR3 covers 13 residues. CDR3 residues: CASSLASNQPQHF. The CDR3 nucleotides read TGTGCCAGCAGCTTGGCTAGCAATCAGCCCCAGCATTTT.

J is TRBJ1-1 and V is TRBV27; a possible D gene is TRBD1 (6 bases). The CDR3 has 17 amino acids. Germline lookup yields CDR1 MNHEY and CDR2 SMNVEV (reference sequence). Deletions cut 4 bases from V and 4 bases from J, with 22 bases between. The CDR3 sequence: CASSSWVQGFRGTEAFF. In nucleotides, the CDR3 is TGTGCCAGCAGTTCGTGGGTTCAGGGGTTTCGGGGCACTGAAGCTTTCTTT.

The CDR3 DNA is TGCAGCGTTACCTTTACACAGGCTAGCACAGATACGCAGTATTTT. Protein sequence: CSVTFTQASTDTQYF. The chain joins TRBV29-1 to TRBJ2-3, with D maybe TRBD1 (5 bases). CDR1 and CDR2 from the germline V gene are SQVTM and ANQGSEA. This CDR3 has 15 amino acids. V lost 5 bases, J lost 0 bases, and 15 bases lay in between.

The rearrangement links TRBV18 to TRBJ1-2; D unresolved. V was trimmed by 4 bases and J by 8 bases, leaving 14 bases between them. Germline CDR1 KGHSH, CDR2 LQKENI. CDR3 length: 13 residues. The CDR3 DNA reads TGTGCCAGCTCACTCGAGCGTCCTTCGGGCTACACCTTC. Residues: CASSLERPSGYTF.